At least ten counts were recorded for the clone carrying this T cell receptor (beta chain). What it recognizes is unknown. This entry is derived from a study of T cells in Graves' hyperthyroidism and ophthalmopathy. In germline, CDR1 is MDHEN, CDR2 SYDVKM. The length of the CDR3 is 15 residues. V gave up 6 bases and J gave up 5 bases, with 17 bases separating them. Notes on the study in general: Among thyroid clonotypes expanded above 0.001, most also appeared in blood.

Hyperthyroidism had been newly diagnosed in patients aged 18 to 65, and its duration was under 2 months. Fresh peripheral blood, under 13 ml, was the source of the PBMCs. Using RNA transcripts as the source, TCR beta CDR3 regions were amplified. The TCR CDR3 first-round RT-PCR relied on the HTBI primer set. TCRdb fed the multiplex PCR reads into MiXCR, producing one record per CDR3 protein. The sample lists about 710,000 distinct CDR3 sequences, around 17% occurring once. The sequence was collected from a man aged 18 to 29 with Graves' hyperthyroidism. The sample was blood. V and J are TRBV28 and TRBJ1-5, with TRBD1 as a possible D gene (5 bases). CDR3 sequence reads: CASSPTGTQYQPQHF. The CDR3 region has the DNA TGTGCCAGCAGCCCGACCGGGACCCAATATCAGCCCCAGCATTTT.